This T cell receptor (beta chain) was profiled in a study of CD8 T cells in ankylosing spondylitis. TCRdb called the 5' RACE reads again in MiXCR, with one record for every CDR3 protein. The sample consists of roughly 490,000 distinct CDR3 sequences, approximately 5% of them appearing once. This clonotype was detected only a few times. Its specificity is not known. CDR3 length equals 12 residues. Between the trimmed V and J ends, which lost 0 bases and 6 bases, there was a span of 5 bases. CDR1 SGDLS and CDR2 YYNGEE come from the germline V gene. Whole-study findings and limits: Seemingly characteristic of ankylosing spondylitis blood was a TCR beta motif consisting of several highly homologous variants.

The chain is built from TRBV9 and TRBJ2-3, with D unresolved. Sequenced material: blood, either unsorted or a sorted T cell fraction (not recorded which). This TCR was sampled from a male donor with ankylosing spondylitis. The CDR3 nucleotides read TGTGCCAGCAGCGTAGGGGCGGATACGCAGTATTTT. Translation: CASSVGADTQYF.